This T cell receptor beta chain originates from a study of blood T cell repertoires in COVID-19. Germline lookup yields CDR1 SGHNT and CDR2 YYREEE (reference sequence). The V end lost 4 bases, the J end lost 1 base, and 9 bases lay between the germline ends. The CDR3 totals 15 residues. This clone was picked up one time. TCRdb's table, derived via immunoSEQ multiplex PCR, lists solely in-frame clones and lacks some. Here the sample spans around 200,000 clones, 70% to 90% being singletons. V is TRBV5-4 and J is TRBJ2-6, with a possible D match to TRBD2 (6 bases). This receptor was obtained from a woman older than 75 with acute or convalescent COVID-19. The sequenced sample was peripheral blood. The CDR3 DNA follows: TGTGCCAGCAGCCGGGGGATTTCTGGGGCCAACGTCCTGACTTTC. It yields the protein CASSRGISGANVLTF.